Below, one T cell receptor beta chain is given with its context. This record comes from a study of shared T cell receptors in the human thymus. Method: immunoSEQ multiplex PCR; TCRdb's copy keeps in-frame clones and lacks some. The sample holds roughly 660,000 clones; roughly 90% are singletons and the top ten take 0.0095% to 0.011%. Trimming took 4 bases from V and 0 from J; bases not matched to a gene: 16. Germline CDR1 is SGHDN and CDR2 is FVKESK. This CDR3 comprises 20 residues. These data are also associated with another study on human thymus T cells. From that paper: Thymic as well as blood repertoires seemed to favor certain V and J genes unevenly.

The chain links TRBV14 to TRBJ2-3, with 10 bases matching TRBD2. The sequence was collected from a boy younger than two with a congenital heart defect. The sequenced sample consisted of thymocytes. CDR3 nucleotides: TGTGCCAGCAGCCCCAGGTCCCGGCTTCTAGCGGGGGTTAGCACAGATACGCAGTATTTT. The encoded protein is CASSPRSRLLAGVSTDTQYF.